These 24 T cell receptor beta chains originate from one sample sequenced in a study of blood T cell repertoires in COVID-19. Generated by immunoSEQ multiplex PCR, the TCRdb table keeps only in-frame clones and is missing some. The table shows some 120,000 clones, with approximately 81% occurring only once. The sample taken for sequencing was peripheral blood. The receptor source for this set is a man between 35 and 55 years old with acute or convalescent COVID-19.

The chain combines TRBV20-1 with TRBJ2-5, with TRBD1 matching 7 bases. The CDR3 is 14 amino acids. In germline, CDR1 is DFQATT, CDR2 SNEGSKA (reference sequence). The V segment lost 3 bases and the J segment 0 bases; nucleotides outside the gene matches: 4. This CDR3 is CSASATGNQETQYF. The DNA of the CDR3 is TGCAGTGCTAGTGCGACAGGGAACCAAGAGACCCAGTACTTC.

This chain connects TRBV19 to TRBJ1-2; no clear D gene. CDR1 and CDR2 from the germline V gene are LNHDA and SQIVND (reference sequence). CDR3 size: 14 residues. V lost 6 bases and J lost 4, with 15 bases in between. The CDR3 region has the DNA TGTGCCAGTAGCTCCCTAATCCGGGGCTATGGCTACACCTTC. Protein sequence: CASSSLIRGYGYTF.

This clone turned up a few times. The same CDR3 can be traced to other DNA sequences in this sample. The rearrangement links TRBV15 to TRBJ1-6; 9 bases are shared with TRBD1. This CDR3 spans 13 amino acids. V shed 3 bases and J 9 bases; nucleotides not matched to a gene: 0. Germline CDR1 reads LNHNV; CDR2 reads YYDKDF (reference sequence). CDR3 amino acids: CATSRDRGSPLHF. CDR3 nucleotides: TGTGCCACCAGCAGGGACAGGGGTTCACCCCTCCACTTT.

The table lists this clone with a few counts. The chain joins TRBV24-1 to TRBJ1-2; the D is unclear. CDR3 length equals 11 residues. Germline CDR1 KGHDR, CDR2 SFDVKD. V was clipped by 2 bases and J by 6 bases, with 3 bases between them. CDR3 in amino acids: CATSDSDGYTF. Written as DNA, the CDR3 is TGTGCCACCAGTGATTCCGATGGCTACACCTTC.

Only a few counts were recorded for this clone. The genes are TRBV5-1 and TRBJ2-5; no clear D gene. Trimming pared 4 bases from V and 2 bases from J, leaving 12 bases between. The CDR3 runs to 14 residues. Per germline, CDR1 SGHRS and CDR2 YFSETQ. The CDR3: CASSPLFIQETQYF. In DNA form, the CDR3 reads TGCGCCAGCAGCCCTCTGTTTATACAAGAGACCCAGTACTTC.

CDR3 DNA: TGTGCCAGCAAAATCACGGGTGGTGACGAGCAGTACTTC. This translates into CASKITGGDEQYF. The chain carries TRBV13 and TRBJ2-7; D remains unclear. V lost 7 bases and J lost 5, with 15 bases in between. CDR1 and CDR2 (germline): PRHDT, FYEKMQ (reference sequence). The CDR3 is 13 residues long.

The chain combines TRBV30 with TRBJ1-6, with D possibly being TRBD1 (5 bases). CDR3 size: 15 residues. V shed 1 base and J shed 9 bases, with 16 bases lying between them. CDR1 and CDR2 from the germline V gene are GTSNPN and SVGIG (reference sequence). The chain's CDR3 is CAWSEDRGGFSPLHF. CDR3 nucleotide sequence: TGTGCCTGGAGTGAAGATAGGGGTGGGTTTTCACCCCTCCACTTT.

CDR3 sequence (DNA): TGTGCCAGCAGCCTCACAGGGGTGGGCCCAGATACGCAGTATTTT. Translated, it gives CASSLTGVGPDTQYF. The chain joins TRBV2 to TRBJ2-3, with TRBD1 matching 7 bases. Trimming removed 6 bases from V and 4 bases from J; junction bases left unmatched: 10. The germline CDR1 and CDR2 sequences are SNHLY and FYNNEI. The CDR3 is 15 amino acids.

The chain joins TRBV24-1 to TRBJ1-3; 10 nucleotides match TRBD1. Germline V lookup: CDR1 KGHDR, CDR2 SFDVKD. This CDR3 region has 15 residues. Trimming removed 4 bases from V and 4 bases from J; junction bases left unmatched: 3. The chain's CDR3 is CATSEGQGYGNTIYF. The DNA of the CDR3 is TGTGCCACCAGTGAGGGACAGGGGTACGGAAACACCATATATTTT.

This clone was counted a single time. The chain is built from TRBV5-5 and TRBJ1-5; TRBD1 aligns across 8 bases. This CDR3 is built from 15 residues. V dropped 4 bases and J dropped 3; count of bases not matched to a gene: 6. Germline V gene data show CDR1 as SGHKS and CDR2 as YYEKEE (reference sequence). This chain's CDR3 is CASSQTGGYNQPQHF. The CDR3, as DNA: TGTGCCAGCAGCCAAACAGGGGGATACAATCAGCCCCAGCATTTT.

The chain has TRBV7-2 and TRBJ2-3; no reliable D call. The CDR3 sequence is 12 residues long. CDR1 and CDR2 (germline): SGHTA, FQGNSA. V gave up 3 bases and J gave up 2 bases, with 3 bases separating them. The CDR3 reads CASSFYTDTQYF. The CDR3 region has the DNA TGTGCCAGCAGCTTCTACACAGATACGCAGTATTTT.

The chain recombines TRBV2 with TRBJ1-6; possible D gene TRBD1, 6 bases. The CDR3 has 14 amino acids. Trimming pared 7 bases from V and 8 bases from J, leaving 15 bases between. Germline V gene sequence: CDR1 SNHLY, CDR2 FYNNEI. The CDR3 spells CASTLRGSDSPLHF. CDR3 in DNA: TGTGCCAGCACCCTGAGGGGGAGTGATTCACCCCTCCACTTT.

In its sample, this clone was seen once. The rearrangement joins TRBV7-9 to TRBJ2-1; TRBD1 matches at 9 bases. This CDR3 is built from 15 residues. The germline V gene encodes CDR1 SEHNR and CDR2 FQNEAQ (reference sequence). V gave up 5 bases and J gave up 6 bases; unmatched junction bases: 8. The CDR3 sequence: CASSTGTGMFNEQFF. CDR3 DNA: TGTGCCAGCAGCACCGGGACAGGGATGTTCAATGAGCAGTTCTTC.

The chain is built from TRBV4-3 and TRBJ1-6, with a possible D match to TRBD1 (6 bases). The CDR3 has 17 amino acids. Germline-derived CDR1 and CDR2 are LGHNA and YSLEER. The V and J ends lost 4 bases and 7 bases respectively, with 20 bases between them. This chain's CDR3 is CASSRAGTQVSNSPLHF. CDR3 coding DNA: TGCGCCAGCAGCCGAGCCGGGACACAAGTGTCAAATTCACCCCTCCACTTT.

CDR3 DNA: TGCGCCAGCAGCCAGAGAAGGAAGGACAGGGGGGGAAGGGGGAACACTGAAGCTTTCTTT. Its protein product is CASSQRRKDRGGRGNTEAFF. The chain employs TRBV4-1 and TRBJ1-1; 10 nucleotides line up with TRBD1. V dropped 3 bases and J dropped 1; count of bases not matched to a gene: 17. CDR1 and CDR2 (germline): MGHRA, YSYEKL. The CDR3 extends over 20 amino acids.

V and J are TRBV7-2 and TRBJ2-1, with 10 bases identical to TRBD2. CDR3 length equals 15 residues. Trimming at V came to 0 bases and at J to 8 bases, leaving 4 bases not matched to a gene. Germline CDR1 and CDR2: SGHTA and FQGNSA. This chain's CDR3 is CASSLALAGVYEQFF. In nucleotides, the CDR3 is TGTGCCAGCAGCTTAGCCCTAGCGGGAGTGTATGAGCAGTTCTTC. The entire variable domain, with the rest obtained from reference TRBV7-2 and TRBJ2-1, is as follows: GAGVSQSPSNKVTEKGKDVELRCDPISGHTALYWYRQSLGQGLEFLIYFQGNSAPDKSGLPSDRFSAERTGGSVSTLTIQRTQQEDSAVYLCASSLALAGVYEQFFGPGTRLTVL.

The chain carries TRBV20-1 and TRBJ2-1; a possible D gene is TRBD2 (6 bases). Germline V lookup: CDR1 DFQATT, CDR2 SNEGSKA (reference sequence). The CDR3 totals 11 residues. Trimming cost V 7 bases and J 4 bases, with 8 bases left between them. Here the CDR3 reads CSGGIYNEQFF. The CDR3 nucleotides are TGCAGTGGCGGGATATACAATGAGCAGTTCTTC.

In nucleotides, the CDR3 is TGCGCCAGCAGGACTAGCGCAACAGATACGCAGTATTTT. This codes for CASRTSATDTQYF. The chain couples TRBV10-2 to TRBJ2-3; TRBD2 matches 8 bases. The length of the CDR3 is 13 residues. V gave up 6 bases and J gave up 3 bases; unmatched junction bases: 2. CDR1 and CDR2 (germline): WSHSY, SAAADI.

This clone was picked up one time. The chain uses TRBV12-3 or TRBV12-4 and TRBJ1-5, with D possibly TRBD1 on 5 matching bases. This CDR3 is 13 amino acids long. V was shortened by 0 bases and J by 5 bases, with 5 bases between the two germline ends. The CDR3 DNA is TGTGCCAGCAGTTTAGCAGGGGATCAGCCCCAGCATTTT. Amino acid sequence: CASSLAGDQPQHF.

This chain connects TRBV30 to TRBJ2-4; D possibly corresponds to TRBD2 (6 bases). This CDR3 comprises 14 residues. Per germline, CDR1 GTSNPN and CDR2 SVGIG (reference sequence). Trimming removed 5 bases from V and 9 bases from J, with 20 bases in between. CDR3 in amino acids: CAWGGGKLRSIQYF. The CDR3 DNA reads TGTGCCTGGGGCGGAGGGAAGTTAAGGAGCATTCAGTACTTC. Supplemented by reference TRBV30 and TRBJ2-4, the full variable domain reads SQTIHQWPATLVQPVGSPLSLECTVEGTSNPNLYWYRQAAGRGLQLLFYSVGIGQISSEVPQNLSASRPQDRQFILSSKKLLLSDSGFYLCAWGGGKLRSIQYFGAGTRLSVL.

The CDR3 coding sequence is TGTGCCAGCAAAGGGACAGGGCAAGAGACCCAGTACTTC. It encodes CASKGTGQETQYF. This chain connects TRBV7-8 to TRBJ2-5, with 9 bases that match TRBD1. This CDR3 is 13 amino acids long. CDR1 is SGHVS and CDR2 is FQNEAQ in the germline V gene. V was clipped by 7 bases and J by 2 bases; unmatched bases: 2.

The CDR3 DNA sequence: TGCAGTTTTCAGGGGGCGGGGGAAAAACTGTTTTTT. Its translation: CSFQGAGEKLFF. The chain has TRBV29-1 and TRBJ1-4; TRBD1 agrees at 8 bases. Germline V CDR1 and CDR2: SQVTM, ANQGSEA. There are 12 residues in the CDR3.

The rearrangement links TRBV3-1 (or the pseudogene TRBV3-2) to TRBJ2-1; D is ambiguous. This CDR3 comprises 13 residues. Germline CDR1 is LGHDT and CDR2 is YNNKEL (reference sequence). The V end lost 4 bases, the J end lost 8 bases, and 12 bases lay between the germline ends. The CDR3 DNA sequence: TGTGCCAGCAGCCTCCTTTCAGTCCATGAGCAGTTCTTC. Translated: CASSLLSVHEQFF.

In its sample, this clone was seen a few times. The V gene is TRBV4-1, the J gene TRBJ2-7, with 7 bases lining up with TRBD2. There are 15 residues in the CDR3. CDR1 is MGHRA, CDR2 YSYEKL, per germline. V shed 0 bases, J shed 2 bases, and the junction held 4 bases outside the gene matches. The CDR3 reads CASSQDVSGAYEQYF. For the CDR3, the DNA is TGCGCCAGCAGCCAAGATGTCAGCGGGGCCTACGAGCAGTACTTC.